The T cell receptor (beta chain) under discussion was sequenced for a study of blood T cells in healthy people across ages. Through a sample-barcoded 5' primer and a J-beta primer mix, a second PCR was run for about 6 to 11 cycles. TCRdb analysed the 5' RACE reads with MiXCR anew, one entry per CDR3 protein. The sample has roughly 1,500,000 distinct CDR3 sequences; approximately 38% are singletons. This clonotype turned up a few times. With V trimmed by 5 bases and J by 3 bases, 12 bases remained unmatched. CDR1 is SGDLS and CDR2 is YYNGEE in the germline V gene. There are 16 residues in the CDR3. The source is a woman younger than 35 in good health. The rearrangement joins TRBV9 to TRBJ2-7, with 9 bases lining up with TRBD2. Material: blood. The CDR3 loop reads CASREVPAGGLYEQYF. The CDR3 DNA is TGTGCCAGCAGAGAGGTTCCAGCGGGGGGACTCTACGAGCAGTACTTC.